These 28 T cell receptor beta chains were all obtained from the same sample, sequenced in a study of metastatic and nonmetastatic thyroid tumors. Via MiXCR, TCRdb re-called the PCR reads. The sample holds tens of thousands of clones; under 15% are singletons and the top ten take 3% to 4%. There were no patients who had received any treatment before thyroid surgery. Sequenced: blood. The source of these receptors is a female donor with papillary thyroid cancer or a benign thyroid nodule (not recorded which). Some clones in this sample may be carry-over from other donors' samples.

In its sample, this clone was seen many times. The chain uses TRBV7-2 and TRBJ2-3, with 8 positions matching TRBD2. The CDR3 runs 14 residues. Trimming removed 2 bases from V and 14 bases from J; junction bases left unmatched: 12. Germline V CDR1 and CDR2: SGHTA, FQGNSA. This chain's CDR3 is CASSLSGSRPVAYF. DNA of the CDR3: TGTGCCAGCAGCTTAAGCGGGAGTCGACCTGTAGCGTATTTT.

In this sample, this clone turned up many times. The V gene is TRBV3-1, the J gene TRBJ2-7; D is uncertain. This CDR3 is built from 14 residues. V lost 2 bases to trimming and J lost 4 bases, with 12 bases between them. CDR1 LGHDT and CDR2 YNNKEL come from the germline V gene (reference sequence). The CDR3 nucleotides read TGTGCCAGCAGCCAATTCTTAGGGTTTTACGAGCAGTACTTC. It translates to CASSQFLGFYEQYF.

This clone showed up just a few times. The chain is built from TRBV6-2 or TRBV6-3 and TRBJ1-2; weak D call: TRBD1 (6 bases). Germline assignment: CDR1 MNHEY and CDR2 SVGEGT. The CDR3 runs to 13 residues. V was clipped by 2 bases and J by 4 bases, with 8 bases between them. Here the CDR3 DNA reads TGTGCCAGCAGTTACGGGACATCCTATGGCTACACCTTC. It specifies CASSYGTSYGYTF.

This clone is judged medium-sized. V is TRBV20-1 and J is TRBJ1-5; D not certain. Deletions cut 1 base from V and 4 bases from J, with 17 bases between. The germline gives CDR1 DFQATT, CDR2 SNEGSKA (reference sequence). This CDR3 is built from 16 residues. This CDR3 reads CSARGATYRGNQPQHF. The CDR3 DNA reads TGCAGTGCTAGAGGTGCCACCTATAGAGGGAATCAGCCCCAGCATTTT.

This clone was seen at least ten times. CDR3 nucleotide sequence: TGTGCCAGCAGCTACGCCGCGGGGGCTGACGAGCAGTACTTC. It codes for CASSYAAGADEQYF. The V gene is TRBV9, the J gene TRBJ2-7; TRBD2 is a possible D gene (7 bases). This CDR3 is built from 14 residues. Per the germline V gene, CDR1 is SGDLS and CDR2 is YYNGEE. Trimming cost V 4 bases and J 5 bases, with 16 bases left between them.

This clone is medium-sized within its sample. The chain links TRBV7-3 to TRBJ2-2; D might be TRBD2 (5 bases). The V gene lost 5 bases and the J gene lost 6 bases, with 7 bases spanning the gap. Germline CDR1 SGHTA, CDR2 FQGTGA. The CDR3 is 12 amino acids. The CDR3: CASSEGSGELFF. For the CDR3, the DNA is TGTGCCAGCAGCGAGGGCTCCGGGGAGCTGTTTTTT.

This clone was counted many times. This rearrangement joins TRBV30 to TRBJ1-1; TRBD1 is a possible D gene (5 bases). The CDR3 is 14 residues long. Trimming removed 4 bases at V and 4 bases at J, with 16 bases between. The germline gives CDR1 GTSNPN, CDR2 SVGIG (reference sequence). In DNA, the CDR3 is TGTGCCTGGACCCGTCGAGGGGTCGGCACTGAAGCTTTCTTT. It codes for CAWTRRGVGTEAFF.

In its sample, this clone was seen once. The chain is built from TRBV5-5 and TRBJ2-7; D gene uncertain. The CDR3 contains 14 residues. Germline V lookup: CDR1 SGHKS, CDR2 YYEKEE (reference sequence). The V gene lost 2 bases and the J gene lost 7 bases, with 16 bases spanning the gap. Here the CDR3 DNA reads TGTGCCAGCAGCTTTTCATATGGCCCGAGAGAGCAGTACTTC. It yields the protein CASSFSYGPREQYF.

In its sample, this clone was seen many times. V usage is TRBV2 and J usage is TRBJ1-1; no definite D call. The ends were cut back, 4 bases at V and 2 bases at J, with 8 bases in the middle. Germline CDR1 SNHLY, CDR2 FYNNEI. The CDR3 runs to 13 residues. CDR3 loop: CASSVLSNTEAFF. In nucleotides, the CDR3 is TGTGCCAGCAGTGTTTTAAGTAACACTGAAGCTTTCTTT.

By share of the sample, this clone is medium-sized. This rearrangement joins TRBV6-5 to TRBJ1-2, with 8 bases identical to TRBD1. The CDR3 has 15 amino acids. Losses at the gene ends were 0 bases for V and 4 bases for J; bases not matched to a gene: 4. The germline V gene has CDR1 MNHEY and CDR2 SVGAGI. The CDR3 sequence is CASSYSPQGVYGYTF. The CDR3 bases are TGTGCCAGCAGTTACTCCCCACAGGGGGTCTATGGCTACACCTTC.

This clone was detected many times. The rearrangement uses TRBV6-1 and TRBJ2-5, with D perhaps TRBD1 (6 bases). The V end was cut by 6 bases, the J end by 5 bases, with 22 bases between. The CDR3 consists of 16 residues. Germline V gene lookup returns CDR1 MNHNS and CDR2 SASEGT. CDR3 nucleotide sequence: TGTGCCAGCAGACTCTCCGGGACACCATTGAGGGAGACCCAGTACTTC. Translated, it gives CASRLSGTPLRETQYF.

This clone was counted many times. This CDR3 reads CASSQDGGGTYEQYF. The DNA for the CDR3 is TGTGCCAGCAGCCAAGATGGCGGCGGAACTTACGAGCAGTACTTC. This chain joins TRBV3-1 and TRBJ2-7; D is unclear. V lost 0 bases and J 4 bases, leaving 13 bases between the germline ends. The CDR3 loop spans 15 amino acids. Germline CDR1 and CDR2: LGHDT and YNNKEL (reference sequence).

Ten or more counts support this clone. This sequence joins TRBV28 and TRBJ1-1, with D perhaps matching TRBD1 (6 bases). CDR1 is MDHEN, CDR2 SYDVKM, per germline. This CDR3 has 14 amino acids. V gave up 4 bases and J gave up 10 bases, with 19 bases separating them. CDR3 in amino acids: CASSYLQTGSRAFF. The CDR3 DNA is TGTGCCAGCAGTTACCTCCAGACAGGCAGCCGAGCTTTCTTT.

This clone occurred many times. This same CDR3 is encoded by further DNA sequences in the sample. This chain uses TRBV4-1 with TRBJ1-1; possible D gene TRBD1, 5 bases. CDR3 length equals 14 residues. Trimming removed 1 base from V and 2 bases from J, with 8 bases in between. Germline V lookup: CDR1 MGHRA, CDR2 YSYEKL. The CDR3 sequence: CASSQATANTEAFF. The DNA for the CDR3 is TGCGCCAGCAGCCAAGCGACAGCAAACACTGAAGCTTTCTTT.

The table lists this clone with many counts. The V and J genes are TRBV12-3 or TRBV12-4 and TRBJ2-5; no clear D gene. With 4 bases removed from V and 2 bases from J, the gap between germline ends came to 5 bases. The CDR3 spans 12 residues. This chain's CDR3 is CASSWLQETQYF. In nucleotides, the CDR3 is TGTGCCAGCAGTTGGTTACAAGAGACCCAGTACTTC.

The chain carries TRBV7-8 and TRBJ2-1; D perhaps matches TRBD2 (6 bases). Trimming cost V 1 base and J 5 bases, with 12 bases left between them. CDR3 size: 15 residues. Looked up from germline, CDR1 is SGHVS and CDR2 is FQNEAQ. The DNA for the CDR3 is TGTGCCAGCAGCTTAGGGGGCGGGGCGCACAATGAGCAGTTCTTC. It encodes CASSLGGGAHNEQFF.

The gene calls are TRBV7-3 and TRBJ2-3; D could derive from TRBD1 or TRBD2 (6 bases each). The CDR3 runs to 17 residues. Germline V gives CDR1 SGHTA, CDR2 FQGTGA. V lost 1 base, J lost 0 bases, and 14 bases lay in between. CDR3 amino acids: CASSLRGRGPSTDTQYF. CDR3 nucleotides: TGTGCCAGCAGCTTAAGGGGGCGGGGACCCAGCACAGATACGCAGTATTTT.

This clone was counted a few times. Different DNA sequences within this sample yield the same CDR3. The J gene is TRBJ1-2, the V gene TRBV28; D is unresolved. The V and J ends lost 1 base and 5 bases respectively, with 11 bases between them. The CDR3 spans 14 residues. The germline gives CDR1 MDHEN, CDR2 SYDVKM. The CDR3 loop is CASSLYAGFYGYTF. CDR3 coding DNA: TGTGCCAGCAGTTTATACGCAGGTTTTTATGGCTACACCTTC.

CDR3 nucleotide sequence: TGCGCCAGCAGCTTGGTGCCAAGACAGACCGAGAATGATGCTAACTATGGCTACACCTTC. This translates into CASSLVPRQTENDANYGYTF. This sequence joins TRBV5-1 and TRBJ1-2, with D maybe TRBD1 (5 bases). Germline CDR1 SGHRS, CDR2 YFSETQ. The CDR3 is made up of 20 amino acids. Trimming stripped 0 bases from V and 0 bases from J, with 24 bases between. The whole variable domain, filled in from reference TRBV5-1 and TRBJ1-2, reads KAGVTQTPRYLIKTRGQQVTLSCSPISGHRSVSWYQQTPGQGLQFLFEYFSETQRNKGNFPGRFSGRQFSNSRSEMNVSTLELGDSALYLCASSLVPRQTENDANYGYTFGSGTRLTVV.

This clone showed up many times. DNA for the CDR3: TGTGCCAGCAGTTTATACGGGGAGAGTGCTGAAGCTTTCTTT. The encoded protein is CASSLYGESAEAFF. The V call is TRBV28, the J call TRBJ1-1; D unresolved. V was cut by 1 base and J by 6 bases, with 12 bases left in between. CDR1 is MDHEN, CDR2 SYDVKM, per germline. The CDR3 length is 14 residues.

This clone was observed at least ten times. The J gene is TRBJ2-7, the V gene TRBV6-1, with D perhaps TRBD1 or TRBD2 (7 bases each). V lost 6 bases, J lost 3 bases, and 15 bases lay in between. The CDR3 covers 14 residues. CDR1 and CDR2 (germline): MNHNS, SASEGT. The CDR3 sequence: CASRYGRDSYEQYF. The CDR3 nucleotides read TGTGCCAGCAGATATGGGAGGGACAGCTACGAGCAGTACTTC.

This clone is categorized as medium-sized (0.01 to 0.1%). The chain carries TRBV6-1 and TRBJ1-5; 8 positions match TRBD1. CDR3 length: 13 amino acids. Trimming took 6 bases from V and 4 from J; bases not matched to a gene: 2. Germline lookup yields CDR1 MNHNS and CDR2 SASEGT. The CDR3 region is CASSGTGNQPQHF. The CDR3 nucleotides read TGTGCCAGCAGCGGGACAGGTAATCAGCCCCAGCATTTT.

In its sample, this clone was seen many times. V usage is TRBV3-1 and J usage is TRBJ2-1; 9 nucleotides align to TRBD2. The ends lost 0 bases at V and 12 bases at J; junction bases unmatched: 3. The CDR3 is 13 amino acids. Germline V gives CDR1 LGHDT, CDR2 YNNKEL (reference sequence). The CDR3 region has the DNA TGTGCCAGCAGCCAAGAACCGGGACTAGCGCAGTTCTTC. Its translation: CASSQEPGLAQFF.

At least ten counts were recorded for this clone. This rearrangement joins TRBV25-1 to TRBJ2-1; TRBD2 aligns across 8 bases. Per the germline V gene, CDR1 is MGHDK and CDR2 is SYGVNS. The CDR3 has 16 residues. Trimming at V came to 3 bases and at J to 5 bases, leaving 9 bases not matched to a gene. Here the CDR3 reads CASSEWSGGRDNEQFF. DNA for the CDR3: TGTGCCAGCAGTGAGTGGTCGGGAGGGCGGGACAATGAGCAGTTCTTC.

By share, this clone ranks as medium-sized. The chain combines TRBV6-1 with TRBJ2-1; D might be TRBD2 (6 bases). Germline assignment: CDR1 MNHNS and CDR2 SASEGT. This CDR3 has 16 amino acids. V dropped 6 bases and J dropped 2 bases, with 17 bases sitting between them. For the CDR3, the DNA is TGTGCCAGCAGCATCCGTCTAGCGTCAGCCTACAATGAGCAGTTCTTC. Translating it yields CASSIRLASAYNEQFF.

Details on this clone: At one end the junction does not follow the germline gene, possibly because of a read error. The chain carries TRBV11-1 and TRBJ2-7, with TRBD2 matching 7 bases. The CDR3 length is 13 residues. Germline V CDR1 and CDR2: SGHAT, FQDESV (reference sequence). The CDR3 DNA reads as TGCGCCAGCAGCATCGCGGGAGCGGACGAGCAGTACTTC. Translation gives CASSIAGADEQYF. The whole variable domain, remainder taken from reference TRBV11-1 and TRBJ2-7, is EAEVAQSPRYKITEKSQAVAFWCDPISGHATLYWYRQILGQGPELLVQFQDESVVDDSQLPKDRFSAERLKGVDSTLKIQPAELGDSAMYLCASSIAGADEQYFGPGTRLTVT.

The chain combines TRBV6-1 with TRBJ1-1; 8 bases agree with TRBD1. This CDR3 region has 14 residues. Germline V gives CDR1 MNHNS, CDR2 SASEGT. Unmatched junction bases numbered 5, after V lost 4 bases and J lost 4 bases. CDR3 sequence: CASSVQGAGTEAFF. CDR3 bases: TGTGCCAGCAGTGTCCAGGGGGCTGGCACTGAAGCTTTCTTT.

This clone was seen repeatedly, ten times or more. V gene TRBV9 combines with J gene TRBJ1-1; possibly TRBD1 for D (5 bases). The V end lost 4 bases, the J end lost 3 bases, and 19 bases lay between the germline ends. The V gene's germline CDR1 is SGDLS and CDR2 YYNGEE. The CDR3 length is 16 residues. The CDR3 coding sequence is TGTGCCAGCAGCTCGCACAGAGGCGGGGGGGACACTGAAGCTTTCTTT. Translated, it gives CASSSHRGGGDTEAFF.